This TCR beta chain was sequenced during a study of T cells in Graves' hyperthyroidism and ophthalmopathy. Pregnant or lactating patients were excluded, as were those with uncontrolled infection or other autoimmune disease. Diagnosis relied on clinical symptoms, serum thyroxine and TRAb, thyroid ultrasound and orbital computed tomography. At least ten counts were recorded for this clonotype. Its antigen is currently unknown. Amplification of TCR beta CDR3 regions was performed using RNA transcripts as template. HTBI primers were employed in a first-round RT-PCR of the TCR CDR3. Each CDR3 protein gets one entry after TCRdb re-called the multiplex PCR reads with MiXCR. The table has hundreds of thousands of distinct CDR3 sequences, less than 15% seen once. Whole-study findings and limits: Patients with ophthalmopathy were separated from those with stable hyperthyroidism by a 13 V-J model.

The clonotype comes from a woman younger than 30 with Graves' hyperthyroidism. The sample comprised blood.

The CDR3 DNA sequence: TGTGCCAGCAGCTTAGAGGCGGGAGGGCTGGTTGAGCAGTTCTTC. It translates to CASSLEAGGLVEQFF. J is TRBJ2-1 and V is TRBV7-9; 9 nucleotides agree with TRBD2. Trimming removed 1 base from V and 9 bases from J; junction bases left unmatched: 7. The germline V gene encodes CDR1 SEHNR and CDR2 FQNEAQ (reference sequence). CDR3 length: 15 residues.